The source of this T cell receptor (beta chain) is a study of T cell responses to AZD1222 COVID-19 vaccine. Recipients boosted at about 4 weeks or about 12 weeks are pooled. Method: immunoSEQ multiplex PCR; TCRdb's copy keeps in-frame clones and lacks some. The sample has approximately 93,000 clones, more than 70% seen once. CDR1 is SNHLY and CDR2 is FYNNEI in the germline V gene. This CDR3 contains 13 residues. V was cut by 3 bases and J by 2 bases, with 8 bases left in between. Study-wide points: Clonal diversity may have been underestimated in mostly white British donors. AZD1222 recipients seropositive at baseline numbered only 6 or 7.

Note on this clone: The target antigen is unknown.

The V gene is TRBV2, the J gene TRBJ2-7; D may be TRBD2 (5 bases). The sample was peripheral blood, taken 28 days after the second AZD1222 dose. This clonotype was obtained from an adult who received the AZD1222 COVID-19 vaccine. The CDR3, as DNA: TGTGCCAGCAGTGAGGAGGCCGCCTACGAGCAGTACTTC. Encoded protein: CASSEEAAYEQYF.